These 20 T cell receptor beta chains were all obtained from the same sample, sequenced in a study of cytomegalovirus exposure and HLA in healthy donors. PCR employed 60 Vbeta and 13 Jbeta primers. The table came from immunoSEQ multiplex PCR; TCRdb's copy has only in-frame clones and leaves some out. Here the sample spans 130,000 or so clones, around 78% being singletons. Sequencing used PBMCs. These receptors all stem from a woman between 18 and 29 years old in good health and CMV-seronegative.

The genes are TRBV10-3 and TRBJ2-1, with TRBD2 identical over 14 bases. Germline V gene data show CDR1 as ENHRY and CDR2 as SYGVKD. After removal of 6 bases from V and 9 bases from J, the junction contained 13 bases not matched to a gene. There are 17 residues in the CDR3. The CDR3 DNA reads TGTGCCATCAGGGGTCCGGGACTAGCGGGAGAGAAGAGTGAGCAGTTCTTC. Translated: CAIRGPGLAGEKSEQFF.

The rearrangement links TRBV7-2 to TRBJ2-1; tentatively, D is TRBD2 (6 bases). Trimming stripped 1 base from V and 15 bases from J, with 13 bases between. CDR3 length: 12 amino acids. Germline V CDR1 and CDR2: SGHTA, FQGNSA. The CDR3 is CASSLEGGAGFF. CDR3 nucleotides: TGTGCCAGCAGCTTAGAGGGCGGGGCGGGGTTCTTC.

This clone was seen more than once but under ten times. The rearrangement links TRBV6-5 to TRBJ2-7, with a weak D call TRBD1 (7 bases). V dropped 6 bases and J dropped 7 bases, with 16 bases sitting between them. This CDR3 is 13 amino acids long. Germline V gene lookup returns CDR1 MNHEY and CDR2 SVGAGI. In nucleotides, the CDR3 is TGTGCCAGCAGGGAAACAGGGGCGGGGGAGCAGTACTTC. This codes for CASRETGAGEQYF.

The CDR3 protein is CASSLVEANVLTF. The CDR3 nucleotides read TGCGCCAGCAGCTTGGTAGAGGCCAACGTCCTGACTTTC. This chain uses TRBV5-1 with TRBJ2-6; no reliable D call. The CDR3 is made up of 13 amino acids. V lost 0 bases and J 6 bases, leaving 4 bases between the germline ends. CDR1 and CDR2 from the germline V gene are SGHRS and YFSETQ.

V gene TRBV30 combines with J gene TRBJ2-7; TRBD2 aligns across 10 bases. CDR3 length equals 14 residues. V lost 4 bases and J lost 1; bases outside the gene matches: 4. Germline V gene sequence: CDR1 GTSNPN, CDR2 SVGIG (reference sequence). The chain's CDR3 is CAWNLAGDSYEQYF. DNA of the CDR3: TGTGCCTGGAATCTAGCGGGAGATTCCTACGAGCAGTACTTC.

This sequence joins TRBV30 and TRBJ2-1; TRBD2 is a possible D gene (6 bases). This CDR3 contains 13 residues. Germline V gene data show CDR1 as GTSNPN and CDR2 as SVGIG (reference sequence). Trimming cost V 5 bases and J 4 bases, with 12 bases left between them. The CDR3 sequence is CAWSLALYNEQFF. The CDR3 DNA is TGTGCCTGGTCCCTAGCGCTATACAATGAGCAGTTCTTC.

This chain connects TRBV7-9 to TRBJ2-7; 7 nucleotides match TRBD1. The CDR3 length is 17 residues. J gave up 5 bases and V 4 bases, and 17 bases lay outside the gene matches. Germline V gives CDR1 SEHNR, CDR2 FQNEAQ (reference sequence). CDR3 nucleotide sequence: TGTGCCAGCAGCTCTCCTTTAGAGGGTGGCCAGGGGGACGAGCAGTACTTC. This translates into CASSSPLEGGQGDEQYF. Full variable domain (remainder filled in from reference TRBV7-9 and TRBJ2-7): DTGVSQNPRHKITKRGQNVTFRCDPISEHNRLYWYRQTLGQGPEFLTYFQNEAQLEKSRLLSDRFSAERPKGSFSTLEIQRTEQGDSAMYLCASSSPLEGGQGDEQYFGPGTRLTVT.

CDR3 bases: TGTGCCAGCAGCTTAGGGGGCGCTGAAGCTTTCTTT. Translation: CASSLGGAEAFF. V is TRBV7-6 and J is TRBJ1-1; D is perhaps TRBD1 (5 bases). In germline, CDR1 is SGHVS, CDR2 FNYEAQ. V lost 1 base and J lost 6, with 6 bases in between. The CDR3 has 12 residues.

This chain joins TRBV4-1 and TRBJ2-7; weak D call: TRBD2 (5 bases). The V gene lost 4 bases and the J gene lost 4 bases, with 20 bases spanning the gap. The CDR3 extends over 16 amino acids. CDR1 is MGHRA, CDR2 YSYEKL, per germline. DNA for the CDR3: TGCGCCAGCAGCCCATCCCCGAGGGTCCCTGGATACGAGCAGTACTTC. The encoded protein is CASSPSPRVPGYEQYF.

The gene calls are TRBV6-1 and TRBJ1-2, with a possible D match to TRBD1 (5 bases). The CDR3 runs to 14 residues. V lost 2 bases to trimming and J lost 7 bases, with 14 bases between them. CDR1 MNHNS and CDR2 SASEGT come from the germline V gene. In nucleotides, the CDR3 is TGTGCCAGCAGTGAACCCACCAGGGTCGGTGGCTACACCTTC. It translates to CASSEPTRVGGYTF.

CDR3 bases: TGTGCCAGCAGTATGACAGACGACACTGAAGCTTTCTTT. It yields the protein CASSMTDDTEAFF. The chain links TRBV11-2 to TRBJ1-1, with D possibly TRBD1 on 5 matching bases. V gave up 6 bases and J gave up 3 bases, with 11 bases separating them. The CDR3 is 13 residues long. The germline V gene has CDR1 SGHAT and CDR2 FQNNGV.

The chain employs TRBV5-1 and TRBJ2-1; 9 nucleotides align to TRBD2. The CDR3 sequence is 15 residues long. Looked up from germline, CDR1 is SGHRS and CDR2 is YFSETQ. The V gene end was trimmed by 0 bases and the J gene end by 6 bases; junction bases not matched to a gene: 4. The CDR3 loop reads CASSLAAGGLNEQFF. The CDR3, as DNA: TGCGCCAGCAGCTTGGCGGCGGGAGGGCTCAATGAGCAGTTCTTC.

This clone has only a few counts. The rearrangement links TRBV4-1 to TRBJ1-3; D is undetermined. CDR3 size: 13 residues. Trimming stripped 0 bases from V and 3 bases from J, with 3 bases between. Germline-derived CDR1 and CDR2 are MGHRA and YSYEKL. The CDR3 spells CASSQEYGNTIYF. CDR3 nucleotide sequence: TGCGCCAGCAGCCAAGAGTATGGAAACACCATATATTTT.

The chain uses TRBV7-2 and TRBJ2-5, with TRBD2 matching 10 bases. Germline CDR1 SGHTA, CDR2 FQGNSA. CDR3 size: 17 residues. Trimming took 1 base from V and 4 from J; bases not matched to a gene: 9. The CDR3 nucleotides are TGTGCCAGCAGCTTAGTTGGAGCGGGAGGGCCCGGAGAGACCCAGTACTTC. Amino acids: CASSLVGAGGPGETQYF.

The J gene is TRBJ2-7, the V gene TRBV2; unclear D gene. The CDR3 totals 12 residues. Germline-derived CDR1 and CDR2 are SNHLY and FYNNEI. The V end lost 4 bases, the J end lost 3 bases, and 7 bases lay between the germline ends. CDR3 residues: CASSGAYYEQYF. Here the CDR3 DNA reads TGTGCCAGCAGTGGGGCGTACTACGAGCAGTACTTC.

This clone was detected only once. A junction end diverges from the germline sequence, so it may reflect a read error. The chain employs TRBV6-5 and TRBJ1-2; tentative D call: TRBD1 (5 bases). The germline CDR1 and CDR2 sequences are MNHEY and SVGAGI. The CDR3 sequence is 11 residues long. CDR3 sequence: CANSDSYGYTF. The CDR3 DNA sequence: TGTGCCAACAGTGACAGCTATGGCTACACCTTC.

The V and J genes are TRBV27 and TRBJ2-1; 11 bases are shared with TRBD2. The V segment lost 3 bases and the J segment 5 bases; nucleotides outside the gene matches: 3. Germline CDR1 is MNHEY and CDR2 is SMNVEV (reference sequence). This CDR3 comprises 15 residues. This CDR3 is CASSLTSGKDNEQFF. The CDR3 region has the DNA TGTGCCAGCAGTTTGACTAGCGGGAAGGACAATGAGCAGTTCTTC.

This rearrangement joins TRBV9 to TRBJ1-1; D call uncertain. Between the trimmed V and J ends, which lost 0 bases and 3 bases, there was a span of 6 bases. The length of the CDR3 is 13 residues. CDR1 is SGDLS and CDR2 is YYNGEE in the germline V gene. The CDR3 DNA is TGTGCCAGCAGCGTAGTGGCGGACACTGAAGCTTTCTTT. Encoded protein: CASSVVADTEAFF. The full variable domain, with the rest looked up from reference TRBV9 and TRBJ1-1, is DSGVTQTPKHLITATGQRVTLRCSPRSGDLSVYWYQQSLDQGLQFLIQYYNGEERAKGNILERFSAQQFPDLHSELNLSSLELGDSALYFCASSVVADTEAFFGQGTRLTVV.

The J gene is TRBJ2-7, the V gene TRBV19; 7 positions agree with TRBD1. Germline loops: CDR1 LNHDA, CDR2 SQIVND (reference sequence). V was pared by 1 base and J by 3 bases, with 0 bases of the junction left unmatched. The CDR3 loop spans 13 amino acids. The CDR3 loop is CASSIGQGYEQYF. The CDR3 DNA is TGTGCCAGTAGTATAGGACAGGGCTACGAGCAGTACTTC.

This rearrangement joins TRBV5-1 to TRBJ2-1; 11 nucleotides agree with TRBD2. V shed 3 bases and J 7 bases; nucleotides not matched to a gene: 6. The CDR3 extends over 15 amino acids. CDR1 and CDR2 (germline): SGHRS, YFSETQ. The CDR3 loop reads CASSSLAGGSNEQFF. CDR3 nucleotide sequence: TGCGCCAGCAGCTCCCTAGCGGGAGGAAGTAATGAGCAGTTCTTC.